Listed below are T cell receptor beta chains from one sample, sequenced in a study of shared clonotypes between healthy human individuals. The method was immunoSEQ multiplex PCR; TCRdb's version includes in-frame clones alone and lacks a portion of them. This sample has about 380,000 clones; around 96% occur once, and the top ten carry 0.25% to 0.35%. Sequences were obtained from memory CD8+ T cells sorted from blood. The source is a man aged 30-40 years in good health. CDR3s include the opening cysteine and the closing phenylalanine or tryptophan. A D gene is named only where the DNA matches it firmly. For some rows the clone size is stated as once, few or many, or as a class when expanded; others skip it.

v_gene,abundance,d_gene,j_gene,CDR3aa,CDR3nt
TRBV4-1,NA,NA,TRBJ2-1,CASSQQGNEQFF,TGCGCCAGCAGCCAACAGGGCAATGAGCAGTTCTTC
TRBV29-1,NA,NA,TRBJ1-4,CSVGFGPIREKLFF,TGCAGCGTTGGTTTCGGACCTATTAGGGAAAAACTGTTTTTT
TRBV4-2,NA,NA,TRBJ2-5,CASSLGTGTGETQYF,TGTGCCAGCAGCCTCGGGACCGGGACGGGAGAGACCCAGTACTTC
TRBV4-2,NA,TRBD1,TRBJ1-3,CASSQDRGQGKSGNTIYF,TGTGCCAGCAGCCAGGACCGCGGACAGGGGAAGTCTGGAAACACCATATATTTT
TRBV4-2,NA,NA,TRBJ2-1,CASRGTYNEQFF,TGTGCCAGCAGGGGTACCTACAATGAGCAGTTCTTC
TRBV30,NA,TRBD1,TRBJ2-7,CAWTRDRDEQYF,TGTGCCTGGACAAGGGACAGGGACGAGCAGTACTTC
TRBV28,NA,NA,TRBJ2-3,CASTQLVRADTQYF,TGTGCCAGCACCCAACTAGTCAGAGCAGATACGCAGTATTTT
TRBV6-6,NA,NA,TRBJ2-1,CASSSGPNNEQFF,TGTGCCAGCAGTTCTGGGCCAAACAATGAGCAGTTCTTC
TRBV30,NA,NA,TRBJ1-1,CAWSGGRLNTEAFF,TGTGCCTGGAGTGGAGGACGGTTGAACACTGAAGCTTTCTTT
TRBV19,NA,NA,TRBJ2-1,CASSIDLSWQGAAAKYNEQFF,TGTGCCAGTAGTATAGATCTTAGTTGGCAAGGAGCGGCGGCGAAATACAATGAGCAGTTCTTC
TRBV6-1,NA,NA,TRBJ1-2,CASSEDRFGYTF,TGTGCCAGCAGTGAAGACAGGTTTGGCTACACCTTC
TRBV29-1,NA,TRBD2,TRBJ2-1,CSVDQTSGLYNEQFF,TGCAGCGTTGATCAGACTAGCGGGCTCTACAATGAGCAGTTCTTC
TRBV7-2,NA,TRBD2,TRBJ2-1,CASSLGSGGSRINEQFF,TGTGCCAGCAGCTTAGGTTCTGGCGGGAGCCGTATAAATGAGCAGTTCTTC
TRBV14,NA,TRBD1,TRBJ2-3,CASSQAGQGYSTDTQYF,TGTGCCAGCAGCCAAGCGGGACAGGGGTATAGCACAGATACGCAGTATTTT
TRBV28,NA,TRBD1,TRBJ1-2,CASSPWTGGLANYGYTF,TGTGCCAGCAGTCCCTGGACAGGGGGCCTTGCTAACTATGGCTACACCTTC
TRBV5-4,NA,NA,TRBJ1-2,CASSLFDRIYGYTF,TGTGCCAGCAGCTTGTTCGACAGGATCTATGGCTACACCTTC
TRBV9,NA,NA,TRBJ2-7,CASSVSQGPTYEQYF,TGTGCCAGCAGCGTATCCCAGGGTCCCACCTACGAGCAGTACTTC
TRBV7-2,NA,TRBD2,TRBJ2-7,CASSLLLAGGYEQYF,TGTGCCAGCAGCTTACTTCTAGCGGGAGGCTACGAGCAGTACTTC
TRBV28,NA,TRBD1,TRBJ2-3,CASSRTGTGTDTQYF,TGTGCCAGCAGTAGGACCGGGACAGGGACAGATACGCAGTATTTT
TRBV15,NA,TRBD1,TRBJ2-1,CATSRDRGLGNEQFF,TGTGCCACCAGCAGAGACAGGGGGCTAGGTAATGAGCAGTTCTTC
TRBV20-1,NA,NA,TRBJ1-2,CSATGFDGYTF,TGCAGTGCGACGGGCTTCGATGGCTACACCTTC
TRBV6-7,NA,NA,TRBJ1-2,CASSYSGALGYTF,TGTGCCAGCAGTTACTCGGGGGCACTCGGCTACACCTTC
TRBV18,once,TRBD1,TRBJ2-3,CASSPQGSGGTSTDTQYF,TGTGCCAGCTCACCACAGGGGTCAGGGGGAACTAGCACAGATACGCAGTATTTT
TRBV5-8,NA,NA,TRBJ1-5,CASSRRRSSNQPQHF,TGTGCCAGCAGCAGAAGGAGGAGTAGCAATCAGCCCCAGCATTTT
TRBV2,NA,NA,TRBJ2-2,CASSEGGELFF,TGTGCCAGCAGTGAAGGCGGGGAGCTGTTTTTT
TRBV13,NA,TRBD2,TRBJ2-3,CASSARRTSGSSDTQYF,TGTGCCAGCAGCGCTAGACGGACTAGCGGGAGTTCAGATACGCAGTATTTT
TRBV7-6,NA,NA,TRBJ2-1,CASSLAYNEQFF,TGTGCCAGCAGCTTAGCGTACAATGAGCAGTTCTTC
TRBV10-3,NA,TRBD2,TRBJ2-5,CAIRSASGDQETQYF,TGTGCCATCAGATCAGCTAGCGGGGACCAAGAGACCCAGTACTTC
TRBV5-1,NA,TRBD1,TRBJ2-6,CASVSPGTGGSGANVLTF,TGCGCCAGCGTTTCCCCCGGGACAGGGGGCTCTGGGGCCAACGTCCTGACTTTC
TRBV28,NA,NA,TRBJ2-5,CASSLTGGQETQYF,TGTGCCAGCAGTTTAACCGGGGGACAAGAGACCCAGTACTTC
TRBV28,NA,TRBD1,TRBJ2-6,CASRTTGGLYSGANVLTF,TGTGCCAGCAGAACGACAGGGGGCTTATACTCTGGGGCCAACGTCCTGACTTTC
TRBV27,NA,NA,TRBJ1-1,CASSLYRPGDTEAFF,TGTGCCAGCAGTTTATACCGACCAGGGGATACTGAAGCTTTCTTT
TRBV10-3,NA,NA,TRBJ2-5,CAMGTDQETQYF,TGTGCCATGGGGACGGACCAAGAGACCCAGTACTTC
TRBV9,NA,TRBD2,TRBJ2-2,CASSAGLVAGELFF,TGTGCCAGCAGCGCGGGACTAGTGGCCGGGGAGCTGTTTTTT